The T cell receptor (beta chain) described here comes from a study of cytomegalovirus exposure and HLA in healthy donors. Study-wide points: Indistinguishable V segments, including TRBV6-2 and TRBV6-3, were excluded.

Germline V gene sequence: CDR1 SGHRS, CDR2 YFSETQ. The trim removed 3 bases at V and 5 bases at J, leaving 3 bases unmatched. CDR3 length equals 14 residues. PCR amplification relied on 60 Vbeta primers (plus 13 Jbeta primers). Sequencing used immunoSEQ multiplex PCR; TCRdb keeps in-frame clones, though not all of them. Of 55,000 to 65,000 clones detected, 79% appear once; the ten largest clones hold roughly 3%. On this clone: The antigen is not known.

The material sequenced was PBMCs. The receptor comes from a woman aged 25 to 39 in good health and CMV-seronegative. V is TRBV5-1 and J is TRBJ2-2, with 8 bases lining up with TRBD2. This CDR3 is CASSSGLETGELFF. CDR3 nucleotides: TGCGCCAGCAGCTCGGGACTAGAAACCGGGGAGCTGTTTTTT.